Below, one T cell receptor beta chain is given with its context. These data originate in a study of T-cell memory formation after mild COVID-19. The junction had 7 bases not matched to a gene; V was cut back by 6 bases and J by 9 bases. The V gene's germline CDR1 is LNHDA and CDR2 SQIVND (reference sequence). This CDR3 has 14 amino acids. TCRdb processed the 5' RACE reads anew with MiXCR; each CDR3 protein has one entry. The repertoire holds hundreds of thousands of distinct CDR3 sequences, with 15% to 25% as singletons. The receptor's source is an adult woman who had mild COVID-19 (a few samples of this study predate the infection). Cell type and time point are not known. The sequencing sample was made of PBMCs or a T cell subset sorted from them (not recorded which). The chain has TRBV19 and TRBJ2-1, with 11 bases aligning to TRBD2. The CDR3 DNA sequence: TGTGCCAGTAGAACCATAGCGGGAGGGGGTGAGCAGTTCTTC. Translated, it gives CASRTIAGGGEQFF.